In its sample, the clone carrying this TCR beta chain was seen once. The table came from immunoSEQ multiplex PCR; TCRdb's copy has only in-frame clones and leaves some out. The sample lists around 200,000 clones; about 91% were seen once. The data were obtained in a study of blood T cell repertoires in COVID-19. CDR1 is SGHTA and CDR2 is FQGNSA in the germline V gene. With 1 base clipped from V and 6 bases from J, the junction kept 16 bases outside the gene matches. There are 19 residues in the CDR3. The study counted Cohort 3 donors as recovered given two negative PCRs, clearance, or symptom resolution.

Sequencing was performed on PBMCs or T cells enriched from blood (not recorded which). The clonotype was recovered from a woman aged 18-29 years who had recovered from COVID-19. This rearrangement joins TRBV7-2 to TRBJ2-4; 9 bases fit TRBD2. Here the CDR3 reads CASSLEGAAASGKLNIQYF. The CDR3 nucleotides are TGTGCCAGCAGCTTAGAGGGAGCGGCGGCTAGCGGGAAATTAAACATTCAGTACTTC.